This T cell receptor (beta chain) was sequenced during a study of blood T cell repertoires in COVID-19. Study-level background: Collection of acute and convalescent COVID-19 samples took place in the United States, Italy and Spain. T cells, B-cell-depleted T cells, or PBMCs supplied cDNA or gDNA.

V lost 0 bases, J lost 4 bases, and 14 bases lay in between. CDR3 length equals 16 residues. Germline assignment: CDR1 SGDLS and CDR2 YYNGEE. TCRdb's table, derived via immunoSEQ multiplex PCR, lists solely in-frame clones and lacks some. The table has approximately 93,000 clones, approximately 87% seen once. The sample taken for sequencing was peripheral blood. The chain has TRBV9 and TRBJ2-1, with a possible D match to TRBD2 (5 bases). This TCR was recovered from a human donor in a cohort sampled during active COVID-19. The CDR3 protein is CASSVGGLAGYNEQFF. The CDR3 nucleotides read TGTGCCAGCAGCGTAGGAGGGCTAGCTGGATACAATGAGCAGTTCTTC.